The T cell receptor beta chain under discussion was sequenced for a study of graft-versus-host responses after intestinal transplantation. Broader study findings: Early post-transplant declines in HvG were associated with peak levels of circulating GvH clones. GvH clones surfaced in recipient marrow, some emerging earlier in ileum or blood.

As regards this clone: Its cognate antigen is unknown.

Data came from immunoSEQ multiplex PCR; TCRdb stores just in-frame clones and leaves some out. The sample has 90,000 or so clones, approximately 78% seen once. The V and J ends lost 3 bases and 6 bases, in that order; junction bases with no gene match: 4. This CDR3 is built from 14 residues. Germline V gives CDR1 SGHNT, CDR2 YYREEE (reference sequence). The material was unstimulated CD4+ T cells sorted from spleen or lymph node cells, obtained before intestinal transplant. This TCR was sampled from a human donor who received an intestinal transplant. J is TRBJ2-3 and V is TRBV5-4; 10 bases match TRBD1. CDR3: CASSSRGQGDTQYF. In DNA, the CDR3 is TGTGCCAGCAGCTCGCGGGGACAGGGGGATACGCAGTATTTT.